This T cell receptor (beta chain) was identified during a study of cytomegalovirus exposure and HLA in healthy donors. Across the study: The same platform used for the 666 first-cohort repertoires was also used for the 95 to 150 validation repertoires, as a later analysis reported. Study results and limitations: Reportedly, diagnosis of cytomegalovirus status by the classifier showed high specificity and sensitivity. In vitro work confirmed that a few CMV-associated chains recognize CMV antigens.

In this sample, this clone turned up once. Its specificity is unknown. Additional DNA sequences in this sample encode the identical CDR3. Here immunoSEQ multiplex PCR was the method, and the copy in TCRdb shows in-frame clones only, minus some. The data contain 100,000 to 150,000 clones, around 94% of them seen just once; the ten biggest clones take up more than 0.9%. The TCR sequence derives from a woman aged 18 to 35 in good health and CMV-seronegative. The material sequenced was PBMCs.

The CDR3 DNA reads TGTGCCAGCAGCGAAACAGGGTACACTGAAGCTTTCTTT. Protein: CASSETGYTEAFF. The rearrangement joins TRBV9 to TRBJ1-1, with D maybe TRBD1 (6 bases). V dropped 3 bases and J dropped 3 bases, with 9 bases sitting between them. Germline-derived CDR1 and CDR2 are SGDLS and YYNGEE. This CDR3 spans 13 amino acids.